This T cell receptor beta chain is drawn from a study of T cell responses to AZD1222 COVID-19 vaccine (TCRdb year 2021). With respect to the entire study: TCR sequencing covered approximately 230 trial participants: nearly 210 given two doses of AZD1222 and around 26 given two doses of MenACWY control vaccine. Trial participants were enrolled by age into subgroups of 18-55, 56-69 and 70-plus years, and roughly 150, 30 and 60 TCR-sequenced participants, respectively, were included in these subgroups.

Results and caveats for the whole study, not just this receptor: Nearly half of unique spike-specific TCRs reportedly recognized epitopes outside regions mutated in the B.1.351 and B.1.1.7 variants. The vaccine-associated CD4 TCRs covered the entire spike protein, and the dominant responses fell in regions 160-218 and 743-854. Because no samples from the day 14 peak response were available, repertoires could be characterized only after the peak T cell response. After two AZD1222 doses, spike-specific TCR breadth and depth were significantly higher than at day 0 and than in MenACWY recipients. Participants were mostly white British and included more females than males, and it was suggested by the authors that clonal diversity may have been underestimated. Conclusions about previously exposed vaccinees are limited, since just five or six AZD1222 recipients were seropositive for SARS-CoV-2 at baseline. In the small 56-69-year group, the increase in depth fell short of significance, most likely because of low power.

On this clone: The specificity of this receptor is unknown. No much larger clone exists at a distance of one base, and base qualities are not known.

The CDR3 regions of human TCRbeta chains were analyzed by immunosequencing. The paper's processing steps were these. Repertoire TCRs were checked for matches against a reference library of SARS-CoV-2-specific TCRs that had been generated using the MIRA antigen-specificity platform. Breadth meant the fraction of unique TCRs that were SARS-CoV-2-associated, whereas depth meant the fraction of total T cells that were SARS-CoV-2-associated. Using the MIRA data, every spike-specific TCR was mapped to the spike region that the TCR reacted to and assigned to either a CD4 or a CD8 class. Log10-transformed breadth and depth values were compared by one-way ANOVA with Sidak's multiple comparisons tests. TCRdb took over this immuneACCESS table, retaining in-frame rearrangements with V and J assigned. Such tables are incomplete; in checked studies, under half of the missing clones stem from an unresolved V gene, and the remainder is unexplained. From that table come the V and J calls and clone size; the DNA was used to work out D and trimming. The sample table lists nearly 200,000 clones, about 93% of them with a count of one. 1% of the sample is in the top ten clones.

The junction shows trimming of 2 bases on V and 0 bases on J, plus 12 bases between the germline ends. The CDR3 runs 17 amino acids, cysteine and phenylalanine included. The kept DNA is CDR3 alone, 51 bases in frame from the first base. Based on the germline V gene, the CDR1 and CDR2 sequences are SGHRS and YFSETQ. In the paper's terms, the time point label means: about 28 days (+/-7) after the second vaccine dose. AZD1222 recipients with second doses at about 4 weeks or about 12 weeks were pooled, because spike-specific TCR depth and breadth did not differ between schedules. Samples from vaccinated people were obtained from the UK trials COV001 and COV002, which included a single-blind randomized controlled phase 2/3 trial of AZD1222 (ChAdOx1 nCoV-19) in healthy adults. For TCRbeta chain sequencing, PBMC samples from trial participants were taken at day 0 and at day 28 after the second dose.

Sequencing was performed on peripheral blood, taken 28 days after the second AZD1222 dose. The rearranged chain carries TRBV5-1 and TRBJ1-6, with the D segment identity uncertain. The sequence was collected from an adult who received the AZD1222 COVID-19 vaccine. The CDR3 reads CASSFEAQSSYNSPLHF. Read as DNA, the sequence is TGCGCCAGCAGCTTCGAGGCCCAGAGCTCCTATAATTCACCCCTCCACTTT.